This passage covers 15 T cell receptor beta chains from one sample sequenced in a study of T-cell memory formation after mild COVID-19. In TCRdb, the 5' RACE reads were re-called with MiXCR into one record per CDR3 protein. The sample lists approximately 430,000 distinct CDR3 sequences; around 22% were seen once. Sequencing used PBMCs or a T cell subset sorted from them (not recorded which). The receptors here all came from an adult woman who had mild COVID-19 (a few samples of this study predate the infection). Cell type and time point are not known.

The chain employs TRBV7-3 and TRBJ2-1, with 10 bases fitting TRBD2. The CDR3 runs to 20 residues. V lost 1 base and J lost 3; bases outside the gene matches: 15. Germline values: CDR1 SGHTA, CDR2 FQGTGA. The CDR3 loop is CASSLRGAGMLAGVYNEQFF. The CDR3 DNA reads TGTGCCAGCAGCTTAAGGGGGGCGGGAATGCTAGCGGGAGTCTACAATGAGCAGTTCTTC.

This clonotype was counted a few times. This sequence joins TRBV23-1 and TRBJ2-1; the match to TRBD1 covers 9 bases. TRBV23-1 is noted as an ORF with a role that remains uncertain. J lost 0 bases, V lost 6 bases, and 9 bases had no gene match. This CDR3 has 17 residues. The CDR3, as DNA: TGCGCCAGCAGACAAACAGGGGGCGCAGACTCCTACAATGAGCAGTTCTTC. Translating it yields CASRQTGGADSYNEQFF.

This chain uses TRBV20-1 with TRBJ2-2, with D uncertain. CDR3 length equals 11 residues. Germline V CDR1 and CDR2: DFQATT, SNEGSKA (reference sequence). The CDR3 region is CSTPETGELFF. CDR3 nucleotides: TGCAGCACCCCGGAAACCGGGGAGCTGTTTTTT.

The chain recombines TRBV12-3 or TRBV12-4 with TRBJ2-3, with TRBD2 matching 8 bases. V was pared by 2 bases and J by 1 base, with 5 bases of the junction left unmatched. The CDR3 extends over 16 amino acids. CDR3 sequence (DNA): TGTGCCAGCAGTTTATCCCGGGGGGGTGGCACAGATACGCAGTATTTT. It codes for CASSLSRGGGTDTQYF.

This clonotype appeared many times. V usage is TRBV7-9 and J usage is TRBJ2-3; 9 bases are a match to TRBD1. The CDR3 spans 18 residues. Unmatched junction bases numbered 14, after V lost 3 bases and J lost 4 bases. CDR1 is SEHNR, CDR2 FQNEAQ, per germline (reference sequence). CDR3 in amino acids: CASSFPGAGTGKADTQYF. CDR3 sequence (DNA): TGTGCCAGCAGCTTCCCGGGAGCCGGGACAGGGAAGGCAGATACGCAGTATTTT.

CDR3 DNA sequence: TGTGCCAGCAGCTTGGCCGGGGTGGAAGAGACCCAGTACTTC. It encodes CASSLAGVEETQYF. The chain employs TRBV5-6 and TRBJ2-5; D is perhaps TRBD2 (5 bases). Trimming left V 0 bases short and J 3 bases short, with 9 bases between. The CDR3 spans 14 residues. Germline V gene lookup returns CDR1 SGHDT and CDR2 YYEEEE.

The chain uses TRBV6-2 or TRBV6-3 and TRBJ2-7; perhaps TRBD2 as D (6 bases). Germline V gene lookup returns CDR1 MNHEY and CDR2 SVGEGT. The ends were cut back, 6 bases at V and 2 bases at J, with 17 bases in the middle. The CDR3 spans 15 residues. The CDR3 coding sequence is TGTGCCAGCAGGGACTATTCGGGACTCCCCTACGAGCAGTACTTC. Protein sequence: CASRDYSGLPYEQYF.

The CDR3 reads CASRAGVEQFF. In DNA form, the CDR3 reads TGTGCCAGCAGAGCAGGGGTCGAGCAGTTCTTC. The chain combines TRBV6-6 with TRBJ2-1, with D perhaps matching TRBD1 (6 bases). Between the trimmed V and J ends, which lost 6 bases and 10 bases, there was a span of 10 bases. Germline V gives CDR1 MNHNY, CDR2 SVGAGI (reference sequence). This CDR3 contains 11 residues.

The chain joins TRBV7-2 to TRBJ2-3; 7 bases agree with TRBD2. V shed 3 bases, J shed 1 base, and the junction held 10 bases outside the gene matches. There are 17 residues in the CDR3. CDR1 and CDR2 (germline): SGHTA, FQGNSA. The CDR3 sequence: CASSFGVGLAGTDTQYF. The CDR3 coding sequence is TGTGCCAGCAGCTTCGGTGTAGGCCTAGCGGGCACAGATACGCAGTATTTT.

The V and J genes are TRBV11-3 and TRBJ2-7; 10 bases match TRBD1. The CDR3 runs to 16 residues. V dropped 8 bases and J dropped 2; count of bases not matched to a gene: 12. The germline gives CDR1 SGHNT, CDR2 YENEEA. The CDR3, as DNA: TGTGCCAGCCGGGACAGGGGTTCTCGCTTCCCCTACGAGCAGTACTTC. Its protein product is CASRDRGSRFPYEQYF.

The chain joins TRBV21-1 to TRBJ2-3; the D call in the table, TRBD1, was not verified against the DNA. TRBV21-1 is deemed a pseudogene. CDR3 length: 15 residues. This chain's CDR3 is CASSKVPARSHTQYF. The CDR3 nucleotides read TGTGCCAGCAGCAAAGTACCAGCCCGGTCACATACGCAGTATTTT.

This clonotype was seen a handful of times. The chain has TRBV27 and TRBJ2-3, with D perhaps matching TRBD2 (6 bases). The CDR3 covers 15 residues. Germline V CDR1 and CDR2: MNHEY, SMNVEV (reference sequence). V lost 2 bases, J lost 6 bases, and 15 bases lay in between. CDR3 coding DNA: TGTGCCAGCAGTTTAATCCGGGGAGGCTTGGATACGCAGTATTTT. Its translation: CASSLIRGGLDTQYF.

The CDR3 spells CASSLTGVTGELFF. In DNA form, the CDR3 reads TGTGCCAGCAGCTTAACGGGGGTGACAGGGGAGCTGTTTTTT. The chain carries TRBV7-6 and TRBJ2-2; D may be TRBD2 (6 bases). Germline CDR1 SGHVS, CDR2 FNYEAQ. V dropped 2 bases and J dropped 8 bases, with 12 bases sitting between them. This CDR3 has 14 residues.

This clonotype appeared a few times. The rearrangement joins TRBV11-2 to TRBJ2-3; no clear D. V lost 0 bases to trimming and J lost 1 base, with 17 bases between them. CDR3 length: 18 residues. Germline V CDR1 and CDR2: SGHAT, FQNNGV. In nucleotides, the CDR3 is TGTGCCAGCAGCTTAGATCTAAAAGGGTGGGCTGGCACAGATACGCAGTATTTT. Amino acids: CASSLDLKGWAGTDTQYF.

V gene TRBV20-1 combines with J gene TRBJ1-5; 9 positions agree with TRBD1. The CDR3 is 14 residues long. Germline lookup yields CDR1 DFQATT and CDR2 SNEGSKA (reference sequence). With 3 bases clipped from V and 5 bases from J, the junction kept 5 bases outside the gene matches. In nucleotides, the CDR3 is TGCAGTGCTAGTGAGACAGGGGGGGATCAGCCCCAGCATTTT. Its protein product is CSASETGGDQPQHF.